This TCR beta chain was found in a study of cytomegalovirus exposure and HLA in healthy donors (dated by TCRdb to 2017 to 2019). Turning to the overall study: An earlier analysis of some 500 of the donors reported more than 250 Gb of sequence data and 120 million or so unique TCR beta sequences from 150 million to 200 million T cells. Among about 400 genotyped donors of the cohort, an average of around 240,000 unique TCR beta nucleotide sequences was sequenced per donor, of which about 20% were non-productive. In an earlier analysis of a few hundred of the donors, high-throughput TCR beta sequencing was used to judge whether each TCR beta V gene segment behaved as functional or pseudogenic. Donor age, sex, ethnicity and CMV serostatus were collected together with the repertoire data. All discovery cohort repertoires had been generated using a single sequencing platform. Because of strong linkage in the cohort, five DR-DQ haplotypes were treated as single units for association and clustering. In the later analysis, no new phenotypic data were used to find candidate immune exposures; instead, reliance was placed on TCR beta sequences and their occurrence across donors. A later analysis re-examined previously published TCR beta repertoires from just over 650 donors and added high-resolution HLA genotyping to investigate patterns of TCR occurrence. The genetic ancestry cluster associated with self-reported Caucasian donors included roughly 84% of the 398 genotyped donors. The study combined high-throughput TCR immunosequencing, statistical association of individual TCRs with disease status, and machine learning to predict cytomegalovirus infection status. Roughly 300 gigabases of sequencing data and approximately 84 million unique TCR sequences were included in an early release covering 550 to 800 HLA-typed donors. In addition to the first cohort of 666 subjects, a separate validation cohort of approximately 130 different subjects was used. A later genetic analysis took genome-wide SNP genotypes for about 55% of the roughly 700 donors and used that subset as a discovery cohort. Typing coverage differed by locus: A, B, C, DRB1 and DQB1 were typed in roughly 620-640 donors, DQA1 in about 560, DPA1 in nearly 610, and DPB1 in about 450. Both class I and class II loci were covered by HLA typing, at four-digit resolution. The study was designed to test whether signatures of past pathogen exposure could be identified by cataloging public T cell receptors. The T cell repertoires of 666 subjects were profiled by immunosequencing and related to cytomegalovirus serostatus. General conclusions and limits of the study: A later genetic analysis reported fewer N-insertions in productive TCRs among donors in an Asian-associated ancestry cluster than the approximately 670-donor mean. Correlated functional status among segregating V segments might reflect linkage disequilibrium, but an unknown experimental factor could not be ruled out. Because the 87-base-pair reads could not distinguish some IMGT-functional V segments, including TRBV6-2 and TRBV6-3, those segments were excluded. An earlier analysis of 587 of the donors showed that most TCR beta V segments appeared in productive rearrangements either about 90% or about 30% of the time, which broadly matched IMGT annotations. At a false discovery rate of 0.05, a later analysis linked under 20,000 TCR beta sequences to specific HLA alleles. Several of the top co-occurrence clusters appeared to be linked to parvovirus B19, influenza, CMV and Epstein-Barr virus, according to a later analysis. Most TCR sequences were observed very rarely across donors, whereas some public TCRs were present in many individuals. Most CMV-associated TCR beta chains appeared to be HLA-restricted in a later analysis, and the HLA associations seemed to be driven largely by CMV exposure. Because HLA typing was missing for some donors at each locus, association tests included only the typed subset. An association between a missense DCLRE1C variant and V-gene and J-gene trimming of TCR beta chains was found in a later genetic analysis and replicated in an independent cohort. The authors suggested that the approach could potentially be generalized to other disease states and immunological phenotypes. A later analysis found that HLA-associated TCR beta chains were more clonally expanded and had lower generation probabilities than equally common non-associated chains. Sequencing depth was assumed to be roughly uniform across donors in the presence/absence analyses, though that assumption may not hold. A cluster of highly shared sequence variants was judged likely to be a technical artifact of the sequencing pipeline. When HLA alleles, especially DR and DQ, strongly co-occurred, attributing TCR associations to individual alleles was difficult. Only TCR beta chains were sequenced in this cohort, and the absence of alpha or paired-chain data limited detectable features. CMV serostatus was the only immune exposure information available for the cohort. Cytomegalovirus status was reported to be diagnosed by the classifier with high specificity and sensitivity in both the original and validation cohorts. Because counts were too low, approximately 18 rarely observed V segments, including chromosome 9 orphons, were excluded from the earlier analysis of fewer than 650 of the donors. A further reported finding was that TCR beta sequences accurately predicted the HLA-A and HLA-B alleles for most subjects in the first cohort. The study gave a list of 150 to 200 TCR beta chains associated with cytomegalovirus. In vitro tests confirmed that three of the cytomegalovirus-associated TCR beta chains recognize cytomegalovirus antigens. In a later analysis, the rate of TCR association differed among HLA loci, with DRB1 alleles having the most associated TCRs and HLA-C alleles having the fewest.

The library was generated by the immunoSEQ multiplex PCR assay. For the multiplex PCR, a mixture combining 60 forward primers for TCR Vbeta segments and 13 reverse primers for TCR Jbeta segments was used. A multiplex PCR assay on genomic DNA amplified the CDR3 region of rearranged TCR beta genes. On the Illumina HiSeq System, the amplified TCR beta libraries were sequenced as 87-base-pair reads. Under the source paper's analysis protocol: In a later analysis, tens of millions of unique TCR beta chains were counted across the 500 to 850 repertoires, and roughly 10 million of these chains were shared by at least two donors. Raw reads were error-corrected and collapsed into unique sequences with a nearest-neighbor algorithm that merged closely related sequences to remove PCR and sequencing errors. Alignment of CDR3 sequences to IMGT reference sequences was used to assign V, D and J gene segments. Each retained sequence needed at least a six-nucleotide match to both a V gene segment and a J gene segment. Rearrangements were classified as productive when the CDR3 lacked stop codons and remained in frame with V and J, and all other rearrangements were classified as non-productive. CDR3 was defined according to IMGT convention as the region running from the second conserved V-encoded cysteine to the conserved J-encoded phenylalanine. The earlier analysis of some 540 of the donors excluded any sequence lacking an unambiguous match to a single V gene segment. An earlier analysis of approximately 590 of the donors called V segments functional above 56.7% productive rearrangements and segregating when the between-donor standard deviation exceeded 5%. To diagnose cytomegalovirus status from the catalog of TCR beta chain sequences, a statistical classification framework was built. A later analysis assigned V and J genes by comparing TCR nucleotide sequences with IMGT/GENE-DB human TR gene sequences. Using the TCRdist pipeline, a later analysis assigned CDR3 sequences along with most-parsimonious VDJ recombination scenarios. In a later analysis, every TCR beta chain was defined by the combination of its CDR3 amino acid sequence and its V-gene family, and reads without a unique V-gene family were dropped. In a later analysis, some 600 highly shared, low-generation-probability nucleotide sequences were removed to address suspected cross-contamination and a sequencing artifact. In a later analysis, a clonal expansion index for each public chain was calculated from normalized within-repertoire ranks of inferred template counts. In a later analysis, generation probabilities were computed using a VDJ recombination model fitted to out-of-frame rearrangements, and the results were checked against IGoR. Hypergeometric tests were used in a later analysis to score TCR-TCR, TCR-HLA and TCR-CMV co-occurrence, with a repertoire-size bias correction applied to the TCR pairs. To estimate false discovery rates, a later analysis permuted the HLA or CMV assignments 20 times. In a later analysis, co-occurring TCRs were grouped with DBSCAN, and TCRdist sequence similarity was added when clustering was performed within HLA-allele-positive subsets. Repertoires with fewer than 30,000 or more than 120,000 public chains, plus five repertoires with anomalous nucleotide sharing, were excluded from co-occurrence clustering. TCRdb mirrors the immuneACCESS table, restricted to in-frame sequences. Some clones are absent from its copies; in checked studies, under half trace to an unresolved V gene, and the reason for the others is unknown. The DNA was the basis for D and trimming; V, J and clone size are from that table. The sample profile shows some 120,000 clones; 15% of them were found once. The ten largest make up under 2% of the sample.

For CDR1 and CDR2, the germline V gene lists SGHTA and FQGNSA. The CDR3 goes from the cysteine to the phenylalanine over 13 residues. Only the CDR3 portion is preserved as DNA: 39 bases, with reading frame beginning at the first base. The germline ends are 9 bases apart after V is trimmed by 2 bases and J by 5 bases. As for this clone: The clone's antigen remains unknown. Nothing much larger sits one base from this clone, and base qualities are not available.

The cohort comprised 666 healthy bone marrow donors. Cohort members were all nominally healthy when sampled, although unrecorded immune exposures were likely present. The donor tested CMV seronegative, placing the donor among the 350 or so seronegative members of the cohort. A peripheral blood sample was collected from each donor, and TCR beta sequencing was performed on peripheral blood mononuclear cells. The Qiagen DNeasy Blood Extraction Kit was used to extract genomic DNA from the blood cell samples. The sequence derives from a woman aged 18-29 years in good health and CMV-seronegative. The chain was built from TRBV7-2 and TRBJ2-5; the D gene remains uncertain. The sample taken for sequencing was PBMCs. The DNA is TGTGCCAGCAGCTTACCCAGCAGGGAGACCCAGTACTTC. Translated, it gives CASSLPSRETQYF.